This T cell receptor beta chain was documented in a study of T cell responses to AZD1222 COVID-19 vaccine. Repertoires were generated with immunoSEQ multiplex PCR, while TCRdb's copy carries only in-frame clones and drops some. This sample carries 180,000 or so clones, approximately 92% of them seen once, and the ten largest clones take about 2.8%. This CDR3 has 16 residues. Germline lookup yields CDR1 SEHNR and CDR2 FQNEAQ (reference sequence). V dropped 3 bases and J dropped 1 base, with 13 bases sitting between them. Whole-study findings and limits: It should be noted that donors were predominantly white British and more often female, and clonal diversity was possibly underestimated.

About this clone itself: Its antigen is as yet unknown.

The chain employs TRBV7-9 and TRBJ2-1; D gene unclear. The sample here was peripheral blood, taken on day 0 of AZD1222 vaccination. This receptor was identified in an adult in good health. The CDR3 nucleotides are TGTGCCAGCAGCTTCGGGTTATCCGTTTCCTACAATGAGCAGTTCTTC. Translating gives CASSFGLSVSYNEQFF.